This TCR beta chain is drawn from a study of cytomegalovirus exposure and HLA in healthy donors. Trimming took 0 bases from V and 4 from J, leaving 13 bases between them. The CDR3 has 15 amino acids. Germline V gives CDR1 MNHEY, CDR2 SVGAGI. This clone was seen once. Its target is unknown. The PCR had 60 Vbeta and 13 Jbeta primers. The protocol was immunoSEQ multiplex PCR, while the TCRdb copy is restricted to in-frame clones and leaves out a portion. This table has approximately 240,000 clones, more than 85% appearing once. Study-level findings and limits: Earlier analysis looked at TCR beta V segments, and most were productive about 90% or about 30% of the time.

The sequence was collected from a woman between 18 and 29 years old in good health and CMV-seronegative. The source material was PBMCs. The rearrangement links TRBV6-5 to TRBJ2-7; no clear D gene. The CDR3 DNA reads TGTGCCAGCAGTTACTCGAGGCGGCAACTATACGAGCAGTACTTC. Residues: CASSYSRRQLYEQYF.